This T cell receptor (beta chain) comes out of a study of blood T cell repertoires in COVID-19 (dated by TCRdb to 2018 to 2021). For context, the study as a whole: Samples covering the acute and convalescent phases of COVID-19 were provided by collaborators in the United States, Italy and Spain. Samples came from the ongoing ImmuneRACE study (first 160 participants) plus 1,254 subjects from 6 global collaborators. The repertoires were made available in a free public database intended to serve as a resource for research on the immune response to SARS-CoV-2. Subjects who had been exposed to COVID-19, were actively infected with it, or had recovered from it provided the deeply sampled blood TCRbeta repertoires that made up the dataset. Where available, HLA class I and class II types were obtained from metadata supplied by the sample provider rather than from assay-based typing. A de-identified subject ID, COVID-19 status, age in years and sex were almost always included in the sample metadata. The prospective study material was composed of cDNA or gDNA derived from T cells, B-cell-depleted T cells, or PBMCs.

The immunoSEQ Assay, a bias-controlled multiplex PCR, was used to amplify TCRbeta CDR3 regions from genomic DNA. The paper's processing steps were these. The number of nucleated cells in each sample was estimated by amplification of reference gene primers within the assay. To quantify the absolute abundance of each unique TCRbeta CDR3 rearrangement, sequence reads were collapsed and filtered. For each sample, productive Simpson clonality was calculated as the square root of Simpson's diversity index across productive rearrangements. TCRdb took this table from immuneACCESS and kept in-frame rearrangements with V and J called. Such tables lack part of the clones; where checked against another copy, unresolved V genes explain under half of the gap, and the rest is unexplained. The V and J calls and clone size were taken over from that table, and D and trimming were inferred from the DNA. Recorded for this sample are around 70,000 clones; just over 85% of them occurred a single time. The leading ten clones occupy 4% to 5.5% of the sample.

What the work shows at the level of the full study, not this receptor alone: The amount of clinical and demographic metadata varied by source and participant and was provided uncurated.

Collaborating institutions collected whole blood in K2EDTA tubes following their own protocols. For TCRbeta analysis, collaborator samples were shipped as frozen whole blood, as isolated PBMCs, or as DNA extracted from either sample type. V has 3 bases trimmed and J has 5 bases trimmed; junction bases matching no gene number 8. The CDR3 has 16 amino acids, counting the end cysteine and phenylalanine. Just CDR3 DNA is preserved here, 48 bases in frame from base 1. The CDR1 and CDR2 encoded by the germline V gene are SGHRS and YFSETQ. Turning to this clone: Its antigen is unknown. It has no much larger one-base neighbor in the sample; base qualities were not kept.

The receptor comes from a human donor in a cohort sampled during active COVID-19. Recombination linked TRBV5-1 to TRBJ2-3, with TRBD2 matching 11 junction bases. The source material was peripheral blood. DNA sequence: TGCGCCAGCAGCTCCAAGACTAGCGGGGTTATAGATACGCAGTATTTT. This codes for CASSSKTSGVIDTQYF.